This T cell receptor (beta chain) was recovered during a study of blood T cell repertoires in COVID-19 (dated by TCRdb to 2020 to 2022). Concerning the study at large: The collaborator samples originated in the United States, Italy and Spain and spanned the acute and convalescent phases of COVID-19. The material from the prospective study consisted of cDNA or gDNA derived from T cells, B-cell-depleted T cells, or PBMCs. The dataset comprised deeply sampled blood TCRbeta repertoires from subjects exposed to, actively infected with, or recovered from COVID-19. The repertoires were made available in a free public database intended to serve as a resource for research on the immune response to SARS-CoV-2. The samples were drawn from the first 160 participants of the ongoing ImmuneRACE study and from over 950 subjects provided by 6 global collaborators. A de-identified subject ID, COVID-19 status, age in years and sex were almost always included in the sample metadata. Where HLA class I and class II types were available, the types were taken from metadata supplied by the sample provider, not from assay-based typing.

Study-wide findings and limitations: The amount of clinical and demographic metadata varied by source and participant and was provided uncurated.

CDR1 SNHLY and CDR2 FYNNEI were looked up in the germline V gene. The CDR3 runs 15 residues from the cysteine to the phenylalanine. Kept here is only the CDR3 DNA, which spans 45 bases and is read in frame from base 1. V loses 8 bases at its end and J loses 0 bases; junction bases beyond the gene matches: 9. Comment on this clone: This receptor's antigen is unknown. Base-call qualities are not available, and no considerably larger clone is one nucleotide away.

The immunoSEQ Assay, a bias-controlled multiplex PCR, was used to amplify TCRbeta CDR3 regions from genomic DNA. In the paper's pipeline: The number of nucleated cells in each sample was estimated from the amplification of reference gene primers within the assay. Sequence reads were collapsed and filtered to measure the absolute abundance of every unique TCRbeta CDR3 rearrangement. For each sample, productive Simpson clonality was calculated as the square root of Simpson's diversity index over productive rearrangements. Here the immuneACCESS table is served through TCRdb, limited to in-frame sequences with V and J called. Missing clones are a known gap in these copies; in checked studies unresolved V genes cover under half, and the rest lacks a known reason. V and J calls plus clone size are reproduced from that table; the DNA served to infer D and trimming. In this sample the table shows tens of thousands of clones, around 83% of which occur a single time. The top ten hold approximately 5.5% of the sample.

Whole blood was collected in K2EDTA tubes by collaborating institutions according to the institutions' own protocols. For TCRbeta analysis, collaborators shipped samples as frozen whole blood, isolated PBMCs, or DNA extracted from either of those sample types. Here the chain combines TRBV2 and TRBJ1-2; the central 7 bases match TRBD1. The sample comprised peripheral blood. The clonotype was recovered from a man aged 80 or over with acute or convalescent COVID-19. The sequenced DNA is TGTGCCAGCGCCACGGACAGGACAGCTAACTATGGCTACACCTTC. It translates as CASATDRTANYGYTF. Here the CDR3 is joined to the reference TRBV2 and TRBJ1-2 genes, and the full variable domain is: EPEVTQTPSHQVTQMGQEVILRCVPISNHLYFYWYRQILGQKVEFLVSFYNNEISEKSEIFDDQFSVERPDGSNFTLKIRSTKLEDSAMYFCASATDRTANYGYTFGSGTRLTVV.